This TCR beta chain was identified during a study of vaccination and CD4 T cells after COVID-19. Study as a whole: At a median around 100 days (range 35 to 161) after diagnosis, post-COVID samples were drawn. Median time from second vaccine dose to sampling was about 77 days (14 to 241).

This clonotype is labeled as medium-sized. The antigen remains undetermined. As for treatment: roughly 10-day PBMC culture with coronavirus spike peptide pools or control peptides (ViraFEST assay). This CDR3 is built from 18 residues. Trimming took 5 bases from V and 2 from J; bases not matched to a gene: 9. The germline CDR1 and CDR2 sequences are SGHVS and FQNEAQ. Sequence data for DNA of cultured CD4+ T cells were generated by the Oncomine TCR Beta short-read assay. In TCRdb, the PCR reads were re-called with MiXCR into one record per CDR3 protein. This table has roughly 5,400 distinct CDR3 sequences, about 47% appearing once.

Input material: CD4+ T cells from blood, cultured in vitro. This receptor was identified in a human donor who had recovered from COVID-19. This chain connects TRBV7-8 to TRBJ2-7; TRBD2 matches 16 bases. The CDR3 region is CASSPTGTSGGGAYEQYF. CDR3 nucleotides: TGTGCCAGCAGCCCGACCGGGACTAGCGGGGGGGGGGCCTACGAGCAGTACTTC.